The 24 T cell receptor beta chains given below trace back to one sample, sequenced in a study of control samples from healthy donors and cancer patients. The table came from immunoSEQ multiplex PCR; TCRdb's copy has only in-frame clones and leaves some out. The data show around 110,000 clones, 85% to 90% seen once. The sequenced sample was blood. The receptors derive from a woman in her seventies in good health.

The rearrangement uses TRBV7-9 and TRBJ1-1; no clear D gene. The V gene lost 5 bases and the J gene lost 3 bases, with 10 bases spanning the gap. Per germline, CDR1 SEHNR and CDR2 FQNEAQ (reference sequence). The CDR3 extends over 13 amino acids. Written as DNA, the CDR3 is TGTGCCAGCAGCGATTCGAGGGACACTGAAGCTTTCTTT. Its translation is CASSDSRDTEAFF.

This chain connects TRBV25-1 to TRBJ2-2, with 7 nucleotides matching TRBD1. In germline, CDR1 is MGHDK, CDR2 SYGVNS. V trimming: 6 bases; J trimming: 1 base; junction bases outside the gene matches: 2. The CDR3 runs 14 residues. CDR3 DNA sequence: TGTGCCAGCAGGAGGACAGGGAACACCGGGGAGCTGTTTTTT. This sequence encodes CASRRTGNTGELFF.

This clone was seen a few times. Other DNA variants within this sample encode the same CDR3. V and J are TRBV5-6 and TRBJ1-2; no clear D gene. Germline-derived CDR1 and CDR2 are SGHDT and YYEEEE. The CDR3 loop spans 15 amino acids. V was cut by 0 bases and J by 0 bases, with 9 bases left in between. This chain's CDR3 is CASSLVAVANYGYTF. In DNA form, the CDR3 reads TGTGCCAGCAGCTTGGTAGCGGTAGCTAACTATGGCTACACCTTC.

The rearrangement joins TRBV7-9 to TRBJ1-4; D not certain. The V gene's germline CDR1 is SEHNR and CDR2 FQNEAQ (reference sequence). The CDR3 is 12 residues long. Trimming took off 2 bases at V and 7 bases at J, with 5 bases between the two ends. The CDR3 DNA reads TGTGCCAGCAGCTTAATGAGTGAAAAACTGTTTTTT. It translates to CASSLMSEKLFF.

This chain links TRBV29-1 with TRBJ1-5, with 7 bases fitting TRBD1. V lost 4 bases, J lost 7 bases, and 7 bases stayed unmatched. Germline V gene sequence: CDR1 SQVTM, CDR2 ANQGSEA. This CDR3 comprises 13 residues. CDR3 in amino acids: CSVGQGVGQPQHF. DNA of the CDR3: TGCAGCGTTGGACAGGGAGTGGGACAGCCCCAGCATTTT.

The chain recombines TRBV11-2 with TRBJ1-3; D is unresolved. The V end lost 4 bases, the J end lost 4 bases, and 2 bases lay between the germline ends. The CDR3 has 11 amino acids. In germline, CDR1 is SGHAT, CDR2 FQNNGV. The CDR3 DNA sequence: TGTGCCAGCAGCTCCGGAAACACCATATATTTT. Translated, it gives CASSSGNTIYF.

The chain links TRBV6-2 or TRBV6-3 to TRBJ1-2, with D tentatively TRBD1 (6 bases). Germline loops: CDR1 MNHEY, CDR2 SVGEGT. V lost 6 bases to trimming and J lost 1 base, with 9 bases between them. This CDR3 spans 13 amino acids. The CDR3 is CASSPDSNYGYTF. The CDR3 DNA reads TGTGCCAGCAGCCCGGACAGTAACTATGGCTACACCTTC.

The V and J genes are TRBV7-6 and TRBJ2-6, with a weak D call TRBD1 (5 bases). The CDR3 length is 15 residues. CDR1 SGHVS and CDR2 FNYEAQ come from the germline V gene. Trimming shortened V by 0 bases and J by 2 bases, and 5 bases separated the two germline ends. Here the CDR3 reads CASSLAGAGANVLTF. CDR3 sequence (DNA): TGTGCCAGCAGCTTAGCAGGGGCTGGGGCCAACGTCCTGACTTTC.

This chain joins TRBV7-6 and TRBJ1-1; 7 positions match TRBD1. Germline CDR1 reads SGHVS; CDR2 reads FNYEAQ. This CDR3 is built from 14 residues. The J segment lost 1 base and the V segment lost 1 base, leaving 0 bases of the junction unmatched. CDR3 bases: TGTGCCAGCAGCTTAGGGACAGGGAACACTGAAGCTTTCTTT. This sequence encodes CASSLGTGNTEAFF.

The chain is built from TRBV5-1 and TRBJ1-5, with D possibly TRBD1 on 6 matching bases. The CDR3 loop spans 15 amino acids. V lost 1 base and J lost 5, with 13 bases in between. The germline CDR1 and CDR2 sequences are SGHRS and YFSETQ. The CDR3 is CASSLSPGADQPQHF. DNA for the CDR3: TGCGCCAGCAGCTTGTCGCCAGGGGCGGATCAGCCCCAGCATTTT.

The chain recombines TRBV2 with TRBJ2-1; tentative D call: TRBD2 (6 bases). The CDR3 covers 10 residues. Germline V gene lookup returns CDR1 SNHLY and CDR2 FYNNEI. The V and J ends lost 8 bases and 7 bases respectively, with 6 bases between them. This chain's CDR3 is CASGGNEQFF. The CDR3 DNA follows: TGTGCCAGCGGGGGGAATGAGCAGTTCTTC.

J is TRBJ1-6 and V is TRBV3-1 (or the pseudogene TRBV3-2), with D possibly TRBD1 on 5 matching bases. V lost 7 bases and J lost 9, with 13 bases in between. Germline V gene data show CDR1 as LGHDT and CDR2 as YNNKEL (reference sequence). The CDR3 covers 13 residues. Here the CDR3 DNA reads TGTGCCAGCACCGACAGCCAGGGTTCACCCCTCCACTTT. Translation: CASTDSQGSPLHF.

The chain links TRBV9 to TRBJ1-2, with D possibly TRBD1 on 5 matching bases. Trimming took 5 bases from V and 8 from J, leaving 19 bases between them. CDR1 is SGDLS and CDR2 is YYNGEE in the germline V gene. The CDR3 extends over 14 amino acids. The CDR3 DNA is TGTGCCAGCAGGGCTGGGCAGGGCGAAAGAGGCTACACCTTC. Translating gives CASRAGQGERGYTF.

The chain recombines TRBV9 with TRBJ2-1, with D hard to call. Germline V gives CDR1 SGDLS, CDR2 YYNGEE. Trimming took off 3 bases at V and 8 bases at J, with 12 bases between the two ends. CDR3 length equals 13 residues. The CDR3 region is CASSDNNRDEQFF. In nucleotides, the CDR3 is TGTGCCAGCAGCGATAACAATCGCGATGAGCAGTTCTTC.

Here the CDR3 reads CASSLAGDETQYF. CDR3 bases: TGTGCCAGCAGCTTAGCAGGGGACGAGACCCAGTACTTC. The chain has TRBV7-2 and TRBJ2-5, with D tentatively TRBD1 or TRBD2 (5 bases each). Looked up from germline, CDR1 is SGHTA and CDR2 is FQGNSA. Trimming left V 0 bases short and J 5 bases short, with 7 bases between. This CDR3 is 13 amino acids long.

In DNA form, the CDR3 reads TGTGCCAGCAGCAAAGTTCTCAACGGGGGGGCCTGTGAGACCCAGTACTTC. Encoded protein: CASSKVLNGGACETQYF. The chain carries TRBV21-1 and TRBJ2-5; TRBD2 was called by the table and not checked on the DNA. TRBV21-1 is tagged as a pseudogene. This CDR3 is 17 amino acids long.

V and J are TRBV9 and TRBJ2-2; D unresolved. The CDR3 is 15 residues long. Germline loops: CDR1 SGDLS, CDR2 YYNGEE. With 1 base removed from V and 1 base from J, the gap between germline ends came to 8 bases. The DNA of the CDR3 is TGTGCCAGCAGCGTAAGGGCAATGAACACCGGGGAGCTGTTTTTT. Its protein product is CASSVRAMNTGELFF.

The chain carries TRBV27 and TRBJ2-7, with TRBD2 as a possible D gene (7 bases). The germline gives CDR1 MNHEY, CDR2 SMNVEV (reference sequence). Trimming stripped 4 bases from V and 1 base from J, with 11 bases between. This CDR3 is built from 14 residues. CDR3 sequence reads: CASSWAGASYEQYF. CDR3 in DNA: TGTGCCAGCAGTTGGGCGGGGGCGTCCTACGAGCAGTACTTC.

The rearrangement links TRBV5-6 to TRBJ1-4; D is unresolved. This CDR3 spans 13 amino acids. CDR1 is SGHDT and CDR2 is YYEEEE in the germline V gene. V shed 4 bases and J shed 8 bases, with 12 bases lying between them. This CDR3 is CASSPTSAEKLFF. In DNA form, the CDR3 reads TGTGCCAGCAGCCCCACAAGCGCCGAAAAACTGTTTTTT.

The V gene is TRBV3-1 (or the pseudogene TRBV3-2), the J gene TRBJ2-1; D remains unclear. Per the germline V gene, CDR1 is LGHDT and CDR2 is YNNKEL (reference sequence). The CDR3 has 16 amino acids. V was trimmed by 1 base and J by 0 bases, leaving 10 bases between them. The CDR3 DNA reads as TGTGCCAGCAGCCAAGGAGTTGACCTCTCCTACAATGAGCAGTTCTTC. Residues: CASSQGVDLSYNEQFF.

The genes are TRBV5-1 and TRBJ2-5, with D tentatively TRBD2 (6 bases). Trimming removed 3 bases from V and 5 bases from J, with 20 bases in between. The CDR3 runs 16 residues. Germline CDR1 SGHRS, CDR2 YFSETQ. CDR3 bases: TGCGCCAGCAGCTGGGGGGATAGTACTGCTACCGAGACCCAGTACTTC. Its protein product is CASSWGDSTATETQYF.

The CDR3 sequence is CASSPGGPWAEAFF. In nucleotides, the CDR3 is TGCGCCAGCAGCCCGGGGGGCCCCTGGGCTGAAGCTTTCTTT. The chain employs TRBV5-1 and TRBJ1-1, with D possibly matching TRBD1 (6 bases). Trimming removed 4 bases from V and 6 bases from J, with 16 bases in between. CDR3 length: 14 amino acids. Germline loops: CDR1 SGHRS, CDR2 YFSETQ. Looking up the rest from reference TRBV5-1 and TRBJ1-1 gives the full variable domain: KAGVTQTPRYLIKTRGQQVTLSCSPISGHRSVSWYQQTPGQGLQFLFEYFSETQRNKGNFPGRFSGRQFSNSRSEMNVSTLELGDSALYLCASSPGGPWAEAFFGQGTRLTVV.

The chain is built from TRBV28 and TRBJ2-1, with a possible D match to TRBD2 (6 bases). The V gene lost 4 bases and the J gene lost 0 bases, with 10 bases spanning the gap. CDR1 MDHEN and CDR2 SYDVKM come from the germline V gene. The CDR3 contains 15 residues. CDR3 nucleotide sequence: TGTGCCAGCAGTTCCGGGACTTTCTCCTACAATGAGCAGTTCTTC. This sequence encodes CASSSGTFSYNEQFF.

The gene calls are TRBV10-3 and TRBJ2-6, with 7 bases aligning to TRBD2. The CDR3 totals 17 residues. Germline loops: CDR1 ENHRY, CDR2 SYGVKD. The V gene end was trimmed by 8 bases and the J gene end by 3 bases; junction bases not matched to a gene: 13. This CDR3 is CAIRPGLGGGGANVLTF. CDR3 coding DNA: TGTGCCATCCGGCCGGGACTGGGGGGGGGTGGGGCCAACGTCCTGACTTTC.